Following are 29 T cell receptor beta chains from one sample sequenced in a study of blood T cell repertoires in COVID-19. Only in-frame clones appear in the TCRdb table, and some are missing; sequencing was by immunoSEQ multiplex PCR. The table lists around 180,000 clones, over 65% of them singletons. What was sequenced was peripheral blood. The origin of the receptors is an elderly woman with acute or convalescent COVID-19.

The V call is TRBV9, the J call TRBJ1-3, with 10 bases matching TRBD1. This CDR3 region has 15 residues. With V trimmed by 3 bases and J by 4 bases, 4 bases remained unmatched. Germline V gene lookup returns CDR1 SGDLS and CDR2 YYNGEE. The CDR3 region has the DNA TGTGCCAGCAGCGGGGGACAGGGGACCGGAAACACCATATATTTT. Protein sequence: CASSGGQGTGNTIYF.

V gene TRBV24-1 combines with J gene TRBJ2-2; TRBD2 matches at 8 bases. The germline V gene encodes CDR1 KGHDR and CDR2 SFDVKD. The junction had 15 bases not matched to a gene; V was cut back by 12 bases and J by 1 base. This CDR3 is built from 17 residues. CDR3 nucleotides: TGTGCCGTAGCGGGATTAGGCCCAACCAAGAACACCGGGGAGCTGTTTTTT. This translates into CAVAGLGPTKNTGELFF.

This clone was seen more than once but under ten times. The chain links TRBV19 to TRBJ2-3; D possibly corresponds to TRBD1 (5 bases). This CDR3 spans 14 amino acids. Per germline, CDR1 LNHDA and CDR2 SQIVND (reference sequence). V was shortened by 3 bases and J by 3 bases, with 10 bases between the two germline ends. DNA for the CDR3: TGTGCCAGTAGTATCATGCAGGGAACAGATACGCAGTATTTT. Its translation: CASSIMQGTDTQYF.

The CDR3 bases are TGTGCCAGCAGCGCCGACAGGGGTTCGAACACTGAAGCTTTCTTT. It specifies CASSADRGSNTEAFF. The chain recombines TRBV9 with TRBJ1-1; 8 bases are a match to TRBD1. CDR3 length equals 15 residues. V lost 3 bases, J lost 1 base, and 5 bases stayed unmatched. Germline V gives CDR1 SGDLS, CDR2 YYNGEE. The full variable domain, completed using reference TRBV9 and TRBJ1-1, is DSGVTQTPKHLITATGQRVTLRCSPRSGDLSVYWYQQSLDQGLQFLIQYYNGEERAKGNILERFSAQQFPDLHSELNLSSLELGDSALYFCASSADRGSNTEAFFGQGTRLTVV.

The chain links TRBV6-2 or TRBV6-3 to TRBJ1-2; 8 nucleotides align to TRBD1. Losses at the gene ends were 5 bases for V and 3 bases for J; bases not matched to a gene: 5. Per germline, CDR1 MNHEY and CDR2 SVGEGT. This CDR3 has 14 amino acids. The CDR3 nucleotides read TGTGCCAGCAGTAGAGGGACAGGCGACTATGGCTACACCTTC. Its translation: CASSRGTGDYGYTF.

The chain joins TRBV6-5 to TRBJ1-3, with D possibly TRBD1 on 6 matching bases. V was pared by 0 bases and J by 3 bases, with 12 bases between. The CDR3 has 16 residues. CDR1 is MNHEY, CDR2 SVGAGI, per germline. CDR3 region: CASSYSGQYIGNTIYF. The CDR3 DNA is TGTGCCAGCAGTTACTCCGGACAGTACATTGGAAACACCATATATTTT.

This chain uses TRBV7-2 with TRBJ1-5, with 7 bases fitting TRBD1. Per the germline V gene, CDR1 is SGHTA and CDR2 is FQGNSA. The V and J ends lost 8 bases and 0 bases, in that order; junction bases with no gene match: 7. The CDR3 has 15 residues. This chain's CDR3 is CASPPDRASNQPQHF. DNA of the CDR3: TGTGCCAGCCCCCCCGACAGGGCTAGCAATCAGCCCCAGCATTTT.

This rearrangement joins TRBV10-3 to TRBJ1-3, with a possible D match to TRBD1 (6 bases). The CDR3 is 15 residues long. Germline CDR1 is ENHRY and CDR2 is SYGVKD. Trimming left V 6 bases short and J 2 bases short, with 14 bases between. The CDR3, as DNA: TGTGCCATCAGCAGGGGCGATCTTGCTGGAAACACCATATATTTT. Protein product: CAISRGDLAGNTIYF.

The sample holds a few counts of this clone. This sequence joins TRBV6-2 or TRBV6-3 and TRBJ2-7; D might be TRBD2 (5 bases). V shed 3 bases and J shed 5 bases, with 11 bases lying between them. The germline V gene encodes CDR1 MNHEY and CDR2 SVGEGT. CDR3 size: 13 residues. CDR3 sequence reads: CASSYSGTNEQYF. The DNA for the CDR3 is TGTGCCAGCAGTTATTCGGGAACCAACGAGCAGTACTTC.

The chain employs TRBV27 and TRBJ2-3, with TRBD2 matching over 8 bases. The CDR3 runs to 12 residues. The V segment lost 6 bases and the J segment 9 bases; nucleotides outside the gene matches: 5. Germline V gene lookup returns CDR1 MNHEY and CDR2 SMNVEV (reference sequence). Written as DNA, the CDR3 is TGTGCCAGCAGCCCGCAGCGGGAGACGCAGTATTTT. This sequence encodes CASSPQRETQYF.

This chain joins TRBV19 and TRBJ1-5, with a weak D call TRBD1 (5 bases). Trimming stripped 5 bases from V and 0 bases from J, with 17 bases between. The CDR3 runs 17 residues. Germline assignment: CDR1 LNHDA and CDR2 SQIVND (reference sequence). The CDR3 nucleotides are TGTGCCAGTAGTGGCCGCGGGGCCACCGATAGCAATCAGCCCCAGCATTTT. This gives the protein CASSGRGATDSNQPQHF.

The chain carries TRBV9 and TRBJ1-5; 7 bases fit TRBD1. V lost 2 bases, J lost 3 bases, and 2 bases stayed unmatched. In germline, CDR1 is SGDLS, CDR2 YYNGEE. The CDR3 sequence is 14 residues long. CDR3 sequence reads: CASSVTGFNQPQHF. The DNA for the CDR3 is TGTGCCAGCAGCGTGACAGGGTTCAATCAGCCCCAGCATTTT.

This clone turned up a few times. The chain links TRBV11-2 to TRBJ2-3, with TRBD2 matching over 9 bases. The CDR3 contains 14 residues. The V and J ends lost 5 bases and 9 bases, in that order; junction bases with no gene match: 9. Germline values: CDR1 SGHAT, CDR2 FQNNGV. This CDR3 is CASSGLRREGTQYF. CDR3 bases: TGTGCCAGCAGCGGTCTGAGGCGGGAGGGAACGCAGTATTTT.

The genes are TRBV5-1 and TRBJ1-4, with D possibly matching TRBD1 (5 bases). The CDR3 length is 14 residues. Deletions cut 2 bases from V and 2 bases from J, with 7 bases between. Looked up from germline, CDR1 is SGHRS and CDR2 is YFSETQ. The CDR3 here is CASSFQGTNEKLFF. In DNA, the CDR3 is TGCGCCAGCAGCTTCCAGGGCACTAATGAAAAACTGTTTTTT.

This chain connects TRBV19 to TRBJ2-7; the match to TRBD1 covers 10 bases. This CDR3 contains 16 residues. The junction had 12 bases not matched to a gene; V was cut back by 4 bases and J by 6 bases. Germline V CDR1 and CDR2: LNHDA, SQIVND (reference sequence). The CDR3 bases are TGTGCCAGTAGTACAACCGGACAGGGGGGCAGGTCCGAGCAGTACTTC. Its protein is CASSTTGQGGRSEQYF. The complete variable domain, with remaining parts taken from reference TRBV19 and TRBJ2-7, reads DGGITQSPKYLFRKEGQNVTLSCEQNLNHDAMYWYRQDPGQGLRLIYYSQIVNDFQKGDIAEGYSVSREKKESFPLTVTSAQKNPTAFYLCASSTTGQGGRSEQYFGPGTRLTVT.

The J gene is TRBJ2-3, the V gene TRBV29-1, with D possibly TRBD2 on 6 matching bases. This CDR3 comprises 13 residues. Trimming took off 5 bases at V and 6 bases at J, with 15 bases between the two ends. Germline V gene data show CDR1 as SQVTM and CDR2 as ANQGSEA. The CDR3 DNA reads TGCAGCGTTTCGGGGGATAGAGGGGATACGCAGTATTTT. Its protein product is CSVSGDRGDTQYF.

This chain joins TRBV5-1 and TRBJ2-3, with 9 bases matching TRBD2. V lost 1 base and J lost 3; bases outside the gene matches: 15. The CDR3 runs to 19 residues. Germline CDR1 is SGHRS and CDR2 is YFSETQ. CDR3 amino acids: CASSLFPVGTSRETDTQYF. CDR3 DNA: TGCGCCAGCAGCTTGTTTCCCGTAGGGACTAGCAGGGAGACAGATACGCAGTATTTT.

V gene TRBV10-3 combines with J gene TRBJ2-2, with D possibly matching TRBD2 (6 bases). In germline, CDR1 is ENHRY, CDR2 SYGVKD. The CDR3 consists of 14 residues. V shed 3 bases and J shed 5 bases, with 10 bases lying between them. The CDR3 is CAISDGTHTGELFF. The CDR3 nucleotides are TGTGCCATCAGTGATGGGACTCATACCGGGGAGCTGTTTTTT.

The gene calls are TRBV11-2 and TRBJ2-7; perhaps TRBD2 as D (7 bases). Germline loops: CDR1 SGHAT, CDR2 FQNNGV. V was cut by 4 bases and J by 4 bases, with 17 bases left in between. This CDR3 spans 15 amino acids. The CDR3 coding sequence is TGTGCCAGCAGCTCATCGGGGGGCGCGTGGTACGAGCAGTACTTC. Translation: CASSSSGGAWYEQYF.

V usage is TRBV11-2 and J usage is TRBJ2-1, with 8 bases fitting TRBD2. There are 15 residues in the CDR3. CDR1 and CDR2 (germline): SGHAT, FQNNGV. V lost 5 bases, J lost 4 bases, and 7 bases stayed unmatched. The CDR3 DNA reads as TGTGCCAGCAGCCTGAGCGGGAGCGCGTACAATGAGCAGTTCTTC. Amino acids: CASSLSGSAYNEQFF. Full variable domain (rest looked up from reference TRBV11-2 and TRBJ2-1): EAGVAQSPRYKIIEKRQSVAFWCNPISGHATLYWYQQILGQGPKLLIQFQNNGVVDDSQLPKDRFSAERLKGVDSTLKIQPAKLEDSAVYLCASSLSGSAYNEQFFGPGTRLTVL.

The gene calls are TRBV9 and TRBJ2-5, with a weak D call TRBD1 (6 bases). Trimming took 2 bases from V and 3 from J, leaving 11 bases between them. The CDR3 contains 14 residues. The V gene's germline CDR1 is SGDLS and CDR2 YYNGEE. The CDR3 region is CASSVGATKETQYF. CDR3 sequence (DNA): TGTGCCAGCAGCGTGGGGGCAACTAAAGAGACCCAGTACTTC.

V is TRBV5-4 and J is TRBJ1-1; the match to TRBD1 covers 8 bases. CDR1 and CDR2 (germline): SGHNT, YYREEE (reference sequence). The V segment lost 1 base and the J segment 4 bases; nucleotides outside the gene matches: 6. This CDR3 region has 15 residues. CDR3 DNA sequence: TGTGCCAGCAGCTTGCGCCGGACAGGGCCCACTGAAGCTTTCTTT. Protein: CASSLRRTGPTEAFF.

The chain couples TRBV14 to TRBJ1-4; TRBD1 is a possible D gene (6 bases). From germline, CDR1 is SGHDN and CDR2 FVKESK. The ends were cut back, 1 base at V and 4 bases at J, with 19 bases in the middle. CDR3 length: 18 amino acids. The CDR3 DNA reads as TGTGCCAGCAGCCAAGTCTCTGGGGGGGGCCGGATTAATGAAAAACTGTTTTTT. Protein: CASSQVSGGGRINEKLFF.

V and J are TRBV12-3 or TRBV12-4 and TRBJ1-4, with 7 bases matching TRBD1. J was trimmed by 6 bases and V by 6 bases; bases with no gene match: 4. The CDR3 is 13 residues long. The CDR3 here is CASSHDRDEKLFF. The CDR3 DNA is TGTGCCAGCAGCCATGACAGGGATGAAAAACTGTTTTTT.

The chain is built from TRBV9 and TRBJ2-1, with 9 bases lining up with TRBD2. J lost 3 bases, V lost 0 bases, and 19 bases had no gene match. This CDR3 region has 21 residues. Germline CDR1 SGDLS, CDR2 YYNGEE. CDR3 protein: CASSVAQTGDGGRGIYNEQFF. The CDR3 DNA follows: TGTGCCAGCAGCGTAGCCCAAACAGGGGATGGCGGGAGGGGAATCTACAATGAGCAGTTCTTC.

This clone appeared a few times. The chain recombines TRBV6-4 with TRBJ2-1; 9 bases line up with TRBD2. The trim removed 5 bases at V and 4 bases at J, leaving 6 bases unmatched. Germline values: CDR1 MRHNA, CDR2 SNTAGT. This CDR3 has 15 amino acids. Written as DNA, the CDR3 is TGTGCCAGCAGTATCAGACTAGCGGCTTACAATGAGCAGTTCTTC. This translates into CASSIRLAAYNEQFF.

The CDR3 reads CASRRVRDRVTGELFF. In nucleotides, the CDR3 is TGTGCCAGTAGGAGGGTTAGGGACAGAGTTACCGGGGAGCTGTTTTTT. V usage is TRBV19 and J usage is TRBJ2-2; 7 bases fit TRBD1. The CDR3 loop spans 16 amino acids. CDR1 and CDR2 (germline): LNHDA, SQIVND (reference sequence). J gave up 5 bases and V 6 bases, and 12 bases lay outside the gene matches.

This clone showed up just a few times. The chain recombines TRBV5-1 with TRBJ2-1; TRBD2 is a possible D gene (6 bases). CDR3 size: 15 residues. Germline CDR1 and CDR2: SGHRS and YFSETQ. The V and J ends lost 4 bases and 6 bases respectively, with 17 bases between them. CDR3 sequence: CASSPRAQGGNEQFF. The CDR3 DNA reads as TGCGCCAGCAGCCCACGGGCCCAGGGAGGCAATGAGCAGTTCTTC.

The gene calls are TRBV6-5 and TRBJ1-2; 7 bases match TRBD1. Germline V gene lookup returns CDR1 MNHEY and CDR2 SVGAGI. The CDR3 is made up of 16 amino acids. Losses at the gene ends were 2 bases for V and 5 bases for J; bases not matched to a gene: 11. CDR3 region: CASSYGTGAAHYGYTF. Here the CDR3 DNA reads TGTGCCAGCAGTTACGGAACAGGGGCCGCCCATTATGGCTACACCTTC.